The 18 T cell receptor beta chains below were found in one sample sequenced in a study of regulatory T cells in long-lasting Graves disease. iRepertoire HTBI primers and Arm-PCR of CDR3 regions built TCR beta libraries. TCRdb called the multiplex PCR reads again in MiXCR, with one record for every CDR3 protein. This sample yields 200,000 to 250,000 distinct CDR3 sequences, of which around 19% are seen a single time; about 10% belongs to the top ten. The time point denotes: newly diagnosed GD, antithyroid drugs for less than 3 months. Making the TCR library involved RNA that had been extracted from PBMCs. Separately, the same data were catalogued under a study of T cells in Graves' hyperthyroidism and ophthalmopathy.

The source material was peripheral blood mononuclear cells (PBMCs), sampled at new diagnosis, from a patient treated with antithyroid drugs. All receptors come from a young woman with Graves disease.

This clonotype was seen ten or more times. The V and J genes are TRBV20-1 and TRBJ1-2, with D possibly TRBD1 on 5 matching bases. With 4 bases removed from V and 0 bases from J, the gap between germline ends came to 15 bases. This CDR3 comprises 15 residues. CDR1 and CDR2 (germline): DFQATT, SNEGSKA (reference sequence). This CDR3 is CSAKFPGGPNYGYTF. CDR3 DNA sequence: TGCAGTGCTAAGTTTCCCGGGGGACCTAACTATGGCTACACCTTC.

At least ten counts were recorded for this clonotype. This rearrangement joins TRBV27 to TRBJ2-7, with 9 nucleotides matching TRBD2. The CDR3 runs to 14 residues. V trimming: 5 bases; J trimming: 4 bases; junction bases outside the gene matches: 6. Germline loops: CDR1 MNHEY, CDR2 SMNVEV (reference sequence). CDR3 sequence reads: CASSLRTSAYEQYF. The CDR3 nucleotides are TGTGCCAGCAGTCTCCGGACTAGCGCTTACGAGCAGTACTTC.

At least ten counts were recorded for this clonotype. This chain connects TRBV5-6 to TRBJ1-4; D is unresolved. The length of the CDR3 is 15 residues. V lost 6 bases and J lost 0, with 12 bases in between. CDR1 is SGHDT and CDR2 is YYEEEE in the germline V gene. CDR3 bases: TGTGCCAGCACCTTCGGTTTCACAACTAATGAAAAACTGTTTTTT. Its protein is CASTFGFTTNEKLFF.

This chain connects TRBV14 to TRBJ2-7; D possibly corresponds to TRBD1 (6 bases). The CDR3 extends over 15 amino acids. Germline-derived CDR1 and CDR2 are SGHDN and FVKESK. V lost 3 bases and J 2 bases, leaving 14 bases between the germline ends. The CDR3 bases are TGTGCCAGCAGCCAGTTACAGGGTTACCCCTACGAGCAGTACTTC. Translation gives CASSQLQGYPYEQYF.

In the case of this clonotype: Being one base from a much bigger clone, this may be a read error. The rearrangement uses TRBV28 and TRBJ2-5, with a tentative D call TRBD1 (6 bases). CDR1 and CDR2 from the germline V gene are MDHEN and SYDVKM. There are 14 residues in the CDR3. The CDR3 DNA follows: TGTGTCAGCAGGAACCGGGACAACCAAGAGACCCAGTACTTC. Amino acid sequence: CVSRNRDNQETQYF.

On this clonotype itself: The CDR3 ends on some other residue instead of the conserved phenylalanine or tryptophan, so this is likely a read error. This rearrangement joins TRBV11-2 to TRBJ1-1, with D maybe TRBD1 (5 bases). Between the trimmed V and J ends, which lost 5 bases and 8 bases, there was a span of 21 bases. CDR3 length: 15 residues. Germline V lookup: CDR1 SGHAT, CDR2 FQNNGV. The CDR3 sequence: CASSPAWGGETEAFS. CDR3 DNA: TGTGCCAGCAGCCCCGCCTGGGGGGGGGAGACCGAAGCTTTCTCT.

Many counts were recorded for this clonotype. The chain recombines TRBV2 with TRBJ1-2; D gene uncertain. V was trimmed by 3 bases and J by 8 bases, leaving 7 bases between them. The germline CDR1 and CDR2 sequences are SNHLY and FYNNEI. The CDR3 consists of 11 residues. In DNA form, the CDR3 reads TGTGCCAGCAGTGAGGCCAGCGGCTACACCTTC. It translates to CASSEASGYTF.

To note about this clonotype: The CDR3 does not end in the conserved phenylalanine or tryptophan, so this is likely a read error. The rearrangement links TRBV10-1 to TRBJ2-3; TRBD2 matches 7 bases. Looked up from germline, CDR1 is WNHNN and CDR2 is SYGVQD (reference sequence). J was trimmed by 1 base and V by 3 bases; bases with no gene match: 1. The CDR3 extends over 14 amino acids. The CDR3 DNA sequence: TGCGCCAGCAGTGATGGGAGGGGCACAGATACGCAGTATCTT. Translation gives CASSDGRGTDTQYL.

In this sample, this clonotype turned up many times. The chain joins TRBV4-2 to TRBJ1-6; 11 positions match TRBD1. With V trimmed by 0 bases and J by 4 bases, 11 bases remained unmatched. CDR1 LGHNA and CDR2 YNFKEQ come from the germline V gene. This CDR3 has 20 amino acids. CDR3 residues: CASSQDPPGQGAIYNSPLHF. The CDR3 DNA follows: TGTGCCAGCAGCCAAGATCCCCCAGGACAGGGGGCAATTTATAATTCACCCCTCCACTTT.

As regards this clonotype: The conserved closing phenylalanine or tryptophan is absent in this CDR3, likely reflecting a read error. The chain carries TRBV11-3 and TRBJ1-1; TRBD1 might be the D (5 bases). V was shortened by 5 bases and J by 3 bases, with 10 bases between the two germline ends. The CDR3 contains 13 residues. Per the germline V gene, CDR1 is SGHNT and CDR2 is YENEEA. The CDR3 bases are TGTGCCAGCAGCCACTGGGGGGACACTGAAGCTTTCTCT. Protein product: CASSHWGDTEAFS.

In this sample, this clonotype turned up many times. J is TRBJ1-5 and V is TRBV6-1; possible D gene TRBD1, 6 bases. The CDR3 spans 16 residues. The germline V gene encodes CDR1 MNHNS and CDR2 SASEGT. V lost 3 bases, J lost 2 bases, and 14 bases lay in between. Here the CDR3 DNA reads TGTGCCAGCAGTGATGGGACACAGGGAGGCAATCAGCCCCAGCATTTT. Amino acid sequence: CASSDGTQGGNQPQHF.

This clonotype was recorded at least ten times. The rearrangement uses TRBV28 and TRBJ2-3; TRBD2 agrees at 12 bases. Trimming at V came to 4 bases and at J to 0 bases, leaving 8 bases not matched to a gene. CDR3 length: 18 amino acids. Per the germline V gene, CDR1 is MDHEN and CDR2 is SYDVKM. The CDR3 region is CASSSPRTSGTSTDTQYF. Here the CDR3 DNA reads TGTGCCAGCAGTTCCCCTCGGACTAGCGGGACTAGCACAGATACGCAGTATTTT.

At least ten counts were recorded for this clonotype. The CDR3 DNA follows: TGTGCCACCAGTGATTCAGGGGCGGGCAATCAGCCCCAGCATTTT. The encoded protein is CATSDSGAGNQPQHF. The gene calls are TRBV24-1 and TRBJ1-5, with D possibly being TRBD1 (6 bases). The CDR3 spans 15 residues. V was clipped by 2 bases and J by 2 bases, with 9 bases between them. Germline CDR1 reads KGHDR; CDR2 reads SFDVKD.

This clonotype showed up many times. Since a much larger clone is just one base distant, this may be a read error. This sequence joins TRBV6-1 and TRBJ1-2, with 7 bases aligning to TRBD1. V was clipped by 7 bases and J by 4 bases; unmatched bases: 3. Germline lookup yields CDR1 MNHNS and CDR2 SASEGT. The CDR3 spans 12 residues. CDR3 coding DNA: TGTGCCAGCACCCGGGACAGCTATGGCTACACCTTC. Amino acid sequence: CASTRDSYGYTF.

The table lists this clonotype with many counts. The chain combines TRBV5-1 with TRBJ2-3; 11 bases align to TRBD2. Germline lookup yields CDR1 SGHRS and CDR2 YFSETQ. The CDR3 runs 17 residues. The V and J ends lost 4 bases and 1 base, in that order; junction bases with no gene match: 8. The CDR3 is CASSPEPGLAGTDTQYF. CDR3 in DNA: TGCGCCAGCAGCCCCGAGCCGGGACTAGCGGGCACAGATACGCAGTATTTT.

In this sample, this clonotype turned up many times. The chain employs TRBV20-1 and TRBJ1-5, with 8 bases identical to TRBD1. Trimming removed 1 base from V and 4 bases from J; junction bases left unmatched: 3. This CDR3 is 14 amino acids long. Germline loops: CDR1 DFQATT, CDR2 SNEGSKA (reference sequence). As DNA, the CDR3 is TGCAGTGCTAGAGGGGACAGGATGAATCAGCCCCAGCATTTT. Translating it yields CSARGDRMNQPQHF.

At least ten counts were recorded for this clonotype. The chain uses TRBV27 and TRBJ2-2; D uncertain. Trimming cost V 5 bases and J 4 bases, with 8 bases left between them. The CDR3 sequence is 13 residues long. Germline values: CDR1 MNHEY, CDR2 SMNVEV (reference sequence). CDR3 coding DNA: TGTGCCAGCAGTCCGCGCGGCACCGGGGAGCTGTTTTTT. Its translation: CASSPRGTGELFF.

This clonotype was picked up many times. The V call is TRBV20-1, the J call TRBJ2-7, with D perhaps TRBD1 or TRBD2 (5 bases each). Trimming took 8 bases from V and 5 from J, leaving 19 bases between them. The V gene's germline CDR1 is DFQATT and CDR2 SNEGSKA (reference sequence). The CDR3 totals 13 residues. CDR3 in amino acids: CSPGRQGDHEQYF. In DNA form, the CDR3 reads TGCAGTCCCGGCCGCCAGGGAGACCACGAGCAGTACTTC.